This entry lists 6 T cell receptor beta chains sequenced from one sample in a study of memory CD8 T cells in hepatitis C reinfection (dated by TCRdb to 2015 to 2018). Libraries were constructed by the immunoSEQ multiplex PCR assay. TCRdb took over this immuneACCESS table, retaining in-frame rearrangements with V and J assigned. Such tables are incomplete; in checked studies, under half of the missing clones stem from an unresolved V gene, and the remainder is unexplained. The sample table holds more than 45,000 clones, of which nearly 90% were seen once. The top ten constitute more than 0.8% of the sample. The label giving this sample's time point can be read as: pre-reinfection, 55 to 20 weeks before reinfection detection. Sorted cells were sequenced directly ex vivo, with no in vitro expansion before TCR sequencing. Material: naive CD8+ T cells sorted from blood. The sample's cell subset or site label is to be understood as: total naive CD8+CD45RO- T cells. Source of these receptors: a man in his late teens or twenties with hepatitis C virus infection.

The chain couples TRBV7-9 to TRBJ2-3; 9 positions match TRBD2. Germline loops: CDR1 SEHNR, CDR2 FQNEAQ (reference sequence). J lost 4 bases, V lost 5 bases, and 7 bases had no gene match. CDR3 length: 15 amino acids. The CDR3 DNA reads as TGTGCCAGCAGCCTCATAGCGGGAGTGTCAGATACGCAGTATTTT. Protein sequence: CASSLIAGVSDTQYF.

V is TRBV27 and J is TRBJ2-1; 9 positions agree with TRBD2. Germline assignment: CDR1 MNHEY and CDR2 SMNVEV (reference sequence). This CDR3 is 16 amino acids long. J lost 8 bases, V lost 0 bases, and 8 bases had no gene match. CDR3 coding DNA: TGTGCCAGCAGTTTATCGGCGGGGGGGCTCGGGGATGAGCAGTTCTTC. Encoded protein: CASSLSAGGLGDEQFF.

The chain is built from TRBV5-4 and TRBJ1-3; D ambiguous. Per germline, CDR1 SGHNT and CDR2 YYREEE (reference sequence). The CDR3 is 16 amino acids. V was shortened by 4 bases and J by 3 bases, with 17 bases between the two germline ends. Here the CDR3 reads CASSEQRAVDGNTIYF. The CDR3 coding sequence is TGTGCCAGCAGCGAGCAGAGGGCCGTCGATGGAAACACCATATATTTT. Full variable domain (outside the CDR3, taken from reference TRBV5-4 and TRBJ1-3): ETGVTQSPTHLIKTRGQQVTLRCSSQSGHNTVSWYQQALGQGPQFIFQYYREEENGRGNFPPRFSGLQFPNYSSELNVNALELDDSALYLCASSEQRAVDGNTIYFGEGSWLTVV.

J is TRBJ2-2 and V is TRBV4-1; D ambiguous. The germline V gene encodes CDR1 MGHRA and CDR2 YSYEKL. V gave up 4 bases and J gave up 5 bases, with 11 bases separating them. This CDR3 spans 14 amino acids. Here the CDR3 reads CASSLRLRTGELFF. In DNA, the CDR3 is TGCGCCAGCAGCCTGCGATTGAGAACCGGGGAGCTGTTTTTT.

J is TRBJ2-7 and V is TRBV11-2; 11 positions agree with TRBD2. The CDR3 is 17 amino acids. Germline CDR1 SGHAT, CDR2 FQNNGV. With 5 bases clipped from V and 5 bases from J, the junction kept 14 bases outside the gene matches. DNA of the CDR3: TGTGCCAGCAGCCCCGCCCTTAGCGGGGGGGCTTTGGACGAGCAGTACGTC. This codes for CASSPALSGGALDEQYV.

V and J are TRBV6-5 and TRBJ1-3; D gene unclear. The CDR3 totals 14 residues. CDR1 and CDR2 from the germline V gene are MNHEY and SVGAGI. V was cut by 0 bases and J by 0 bases, with 3 bases left in between. CDR3 in DNA: TGTGCCAGCAGTTACTCTTACTCTGGAAACACCATATATTTT. This gives the protein CASSYSYSGNTIYF.